A single T cell receptor (beta chain) is shown here with its context. The data were taken from a study of cytomegalovirus exposure and HLA in healthy donors. Researchers ran the PCR with 60 Vbeta and 13 Jbeta primers. Original handling: Later analysis identified approximately 80 million unique TCR beta chains, approximately 11 million shared. The protocol was immunoSEQ multiplex PCR, while the TCRdb copy is restricted to in-frame clones and leaves out a portion. For V, J and clone size, that table is used; D and trimming come from the DNA. Its table records 95,000 to 150,000 clones. The germline V and J ends were trimmed by 5 bases and 6 bases, with 16 bases remaining between them. The CDR3 contains 14 residues. Germline V gene lookup returns CDR1 LNHDA and CDR2 SQIVND (reference sequence).

The genes are TRBV19 and TRBJ1-1; weak D call: TRBD1 (6 bases). The sequencing sample was made of PBMCs. The clonotype comes from a man in his thirties or forties in good health and CMV-seronegative. The CDR3 sequence is CASSVQDRTPEAFF. The DNA for the CDR3 is TGTGCCAGTAGTGTTCAAGACAGGACCCCTGAAGCTTTCTTT.